This T cell receptor (beta chain) was recorded in a study of a mutant IDH1 vaccine in newly diagnosed glioma. On the study more broadly: Of the patients given treatment, approximately 60% were male and approximately 40% were female, and a mean age of around 38 years was recorded.

Time point indicated: week 5, during vaccination. Every vaccine dose comprised 300 ug of mutant IDH1 20-mer peptide plus topical imiquimod. CDR1 is SEHNR, CDR2 FQNEAQ, per germline (reference sequence). The V end lost 3 bases, the J end lost 3 bases, and 18 bases lay between the germline ends. The CDR3 is 16 residues long. Method: immunoSEQ multiplex PCR; TCRdb's copy keeps in-frame clones and lacks some. Here the sample spans 70,000 to 100,000 clones, roughly nine tenths being singletons. As regards this clone: Its antigen is not known.

Whole-study findings and limits: Among all patients, vaccine-induced immune responses occurred in roughly 95%.

Here the sequenced sample was PBMCs, taken from a glioma patient whose treatment included an IDH1 peptide vaccine. The rearrangement links TRBV7-9 to TRBJ2-7; weak D call: TRBD1 (6 bases). This clonotype was obtained from a woman aged 50 to 60 with glioma. The CDR3 sequence is CASSLGAGMSFYEQYF. The CDR3 region has the DNA TGTGCCAGCAGCTTGGGGGCCGGGATGTCCTTCTACGAGCAGTACTTC.